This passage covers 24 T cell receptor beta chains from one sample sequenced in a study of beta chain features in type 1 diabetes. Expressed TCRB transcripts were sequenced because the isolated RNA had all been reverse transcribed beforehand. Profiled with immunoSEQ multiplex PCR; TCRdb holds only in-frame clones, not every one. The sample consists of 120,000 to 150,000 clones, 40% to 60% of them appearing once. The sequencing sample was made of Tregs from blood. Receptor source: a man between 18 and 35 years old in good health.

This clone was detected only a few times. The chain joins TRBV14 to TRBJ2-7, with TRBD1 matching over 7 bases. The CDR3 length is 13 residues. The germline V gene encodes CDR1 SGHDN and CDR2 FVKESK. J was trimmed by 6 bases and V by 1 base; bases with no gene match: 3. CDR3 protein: CASSQVRQGEQYF. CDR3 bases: TGTGCCAGCAGCCAAGTCCGACAGGGCGAGCAGTACTTC.

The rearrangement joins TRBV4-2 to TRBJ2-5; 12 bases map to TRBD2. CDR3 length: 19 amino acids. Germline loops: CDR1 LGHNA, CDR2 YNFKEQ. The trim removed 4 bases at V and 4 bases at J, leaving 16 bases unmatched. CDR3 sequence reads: CASSRVQLAGGPMGETQYF. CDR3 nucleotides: TGTGCCAGCAGCCGGGTACAGCTAGCGGGGGGGCCGATGGGAGAGACCCAGTACTTC.

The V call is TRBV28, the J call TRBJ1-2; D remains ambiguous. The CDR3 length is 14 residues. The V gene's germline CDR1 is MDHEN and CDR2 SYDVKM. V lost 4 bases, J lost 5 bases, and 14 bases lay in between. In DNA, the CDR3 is TGTGCCAGCAGTTCTCGGTGGTCGAATTATGGCTACACCTTC. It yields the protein CASSSRWSNYGYTF.

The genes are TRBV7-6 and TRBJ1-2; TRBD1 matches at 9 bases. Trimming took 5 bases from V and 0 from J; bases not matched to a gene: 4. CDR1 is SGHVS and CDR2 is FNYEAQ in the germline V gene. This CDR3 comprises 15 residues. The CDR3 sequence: CASSPGQGANYGYTF. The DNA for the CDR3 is TGTGCCAGCAGCCCGGGACAGGGAGCTAACTATGGCTACACCTTC.

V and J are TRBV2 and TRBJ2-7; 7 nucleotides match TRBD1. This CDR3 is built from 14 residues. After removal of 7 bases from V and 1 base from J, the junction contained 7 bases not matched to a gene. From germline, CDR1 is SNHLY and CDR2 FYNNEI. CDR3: CASKGQPISYEQYF. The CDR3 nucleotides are TGTGCCAGCAAGGGACAGCCCATATCCTACGAGCAGTACTTC.

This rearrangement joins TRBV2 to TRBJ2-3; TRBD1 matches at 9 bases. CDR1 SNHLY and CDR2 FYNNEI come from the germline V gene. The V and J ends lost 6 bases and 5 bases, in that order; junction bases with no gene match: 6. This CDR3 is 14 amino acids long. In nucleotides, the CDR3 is TGTGCCAGCAGGAAACGGACAGGGGAAGATACGCAGTATTTT. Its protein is CASRKRTGEDTQYF. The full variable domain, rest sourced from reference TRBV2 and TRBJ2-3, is EPEVTQTPSHQVTQMGQEVILRCVPISNHLYFYWYRQILGQKVEFLVSFYNNEISEKSEIFDDQFSVERPDGSNFTLKIRSTKLEDSAMYFCASRKRTGEDTQYFGPGTRLTVL.

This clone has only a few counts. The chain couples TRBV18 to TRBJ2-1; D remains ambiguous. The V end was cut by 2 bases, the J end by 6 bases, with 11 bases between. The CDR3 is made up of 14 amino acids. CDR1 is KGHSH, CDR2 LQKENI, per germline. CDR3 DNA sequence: TGTGCCAGCTCACCAATGTCAGCGAGCAATGAGCAGTTCTTC. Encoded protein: CASSPMSASNEQFF.

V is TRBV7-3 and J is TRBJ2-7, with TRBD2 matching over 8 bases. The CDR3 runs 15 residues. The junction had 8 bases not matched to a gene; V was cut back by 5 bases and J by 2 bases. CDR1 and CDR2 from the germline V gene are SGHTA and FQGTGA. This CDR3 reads CASSESGGVTYEQYF. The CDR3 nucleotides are TGTGCCAGCAGCGAGAGCGGGGGTGTTACCTACGAGCAGTACTTC.

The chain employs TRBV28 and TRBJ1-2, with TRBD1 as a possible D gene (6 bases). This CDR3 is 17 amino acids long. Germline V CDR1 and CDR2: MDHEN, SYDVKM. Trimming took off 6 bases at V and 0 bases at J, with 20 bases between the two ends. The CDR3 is CASRRADSQSANYGYTF. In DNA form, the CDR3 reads TGTGCCAGCAGAAGAGCGGACAGTCAGTCAGCTAACTATGGCTACACCTTC.

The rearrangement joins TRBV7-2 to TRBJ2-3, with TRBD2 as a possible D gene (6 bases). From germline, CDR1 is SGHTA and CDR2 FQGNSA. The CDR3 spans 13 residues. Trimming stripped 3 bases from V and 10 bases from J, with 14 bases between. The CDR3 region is CASSFTGEVAQYF. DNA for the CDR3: TGTGCCAGCAGCTTTACGGGAGAGGTTGCGCAGTATTTT.

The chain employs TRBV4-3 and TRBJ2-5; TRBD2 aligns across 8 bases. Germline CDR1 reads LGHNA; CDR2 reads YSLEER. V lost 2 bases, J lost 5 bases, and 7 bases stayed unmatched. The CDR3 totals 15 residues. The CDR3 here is CASSQKRTSWETQYF. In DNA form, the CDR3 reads TGCGCCAGCAGCCAAAAACGGACTAGCTGGGAGACCCAGTACTTC.

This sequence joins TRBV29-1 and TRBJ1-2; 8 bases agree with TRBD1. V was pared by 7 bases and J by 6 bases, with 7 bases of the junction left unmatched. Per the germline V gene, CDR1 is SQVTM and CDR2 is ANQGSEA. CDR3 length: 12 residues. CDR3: CSGRQGANGYTF. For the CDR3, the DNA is TGCAGCGGGAGGCAGGGGGCGAATGGCTACACCTTC.

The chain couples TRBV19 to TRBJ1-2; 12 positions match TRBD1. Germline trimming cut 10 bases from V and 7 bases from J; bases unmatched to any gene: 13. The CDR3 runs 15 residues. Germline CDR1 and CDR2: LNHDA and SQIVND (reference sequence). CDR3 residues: CATRPGQGAESGYTF. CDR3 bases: TGTGCCACAAGACCGGGACAGGGGGCAGAGAGTGGCTACACCTTC.

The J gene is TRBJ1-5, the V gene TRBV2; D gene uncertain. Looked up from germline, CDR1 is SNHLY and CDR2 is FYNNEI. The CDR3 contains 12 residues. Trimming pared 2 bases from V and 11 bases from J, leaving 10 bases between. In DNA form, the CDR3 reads TGTGCCAGCAGTGAAATGGACTGGTCCCAGCATTTT. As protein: CASSEMDWSQHF.

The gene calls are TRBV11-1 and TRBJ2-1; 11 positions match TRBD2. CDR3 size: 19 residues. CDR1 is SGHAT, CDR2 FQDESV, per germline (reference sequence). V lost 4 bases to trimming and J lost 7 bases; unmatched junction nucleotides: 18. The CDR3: CASSSHQSLAGGPRNEQFF. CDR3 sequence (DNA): TGTGCCAGCAGCTCCCACCAATCTTTAGCGGGGGGGCCGAGGAATGAGCAGTTCTTC.

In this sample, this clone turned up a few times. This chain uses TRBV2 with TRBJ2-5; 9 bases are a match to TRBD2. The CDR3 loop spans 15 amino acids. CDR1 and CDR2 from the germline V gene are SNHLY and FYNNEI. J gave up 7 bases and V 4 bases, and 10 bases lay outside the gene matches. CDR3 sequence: CASSAIASGVGTQYF. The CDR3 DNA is TGTGCCAGCAGTGCTATAGCTAGCGGGGTCGGGACCCAGTACTTC.

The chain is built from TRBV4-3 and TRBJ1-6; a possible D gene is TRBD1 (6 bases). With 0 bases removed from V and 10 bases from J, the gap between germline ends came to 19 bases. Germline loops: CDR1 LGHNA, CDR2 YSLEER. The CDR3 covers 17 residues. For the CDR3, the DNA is TGCGCCAGCAGCCAAGACTATCTTGTCAGGGGTGAATCACCCCTCCACTTT. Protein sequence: CASSQDYLVRGESPLHF.

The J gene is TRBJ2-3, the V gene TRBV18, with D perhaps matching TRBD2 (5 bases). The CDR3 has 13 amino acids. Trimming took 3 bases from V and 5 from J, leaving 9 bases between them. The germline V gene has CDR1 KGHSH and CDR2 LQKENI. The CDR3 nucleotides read TGTGCCAGCTCACCGGTAGCGCTAGATACGCAGTATTTT. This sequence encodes CASSPVALDTQYF.

CDR3 amino acids: CASSLGGRTSGGLYNEQFF. CDR3 bases: TGCGCCAGCAGCTTGGGGGGCCGGACTAGCGGGGGACTATACAATGAGCAGTTCTTC. J is TRBJ2-1 and V is TRBV5-1; 13 bases map to TRBD2. Trimming at V came to 0 bases and at J to 4 bases, leaving 10 bases not matched to a gene. The CDR3 extends over 19 amino acids. Germline CDR1 SGHRS, CDR2 YFSETQ.

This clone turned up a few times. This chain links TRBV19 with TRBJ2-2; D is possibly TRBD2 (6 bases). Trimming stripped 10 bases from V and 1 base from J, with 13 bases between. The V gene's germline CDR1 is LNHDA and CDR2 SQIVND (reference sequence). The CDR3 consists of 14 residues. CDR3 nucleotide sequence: TGTGCCACCCGCGGGACCGTGAACACCGGGGAGCTGTTTTTT. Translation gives CATRGTVNTGELFF.

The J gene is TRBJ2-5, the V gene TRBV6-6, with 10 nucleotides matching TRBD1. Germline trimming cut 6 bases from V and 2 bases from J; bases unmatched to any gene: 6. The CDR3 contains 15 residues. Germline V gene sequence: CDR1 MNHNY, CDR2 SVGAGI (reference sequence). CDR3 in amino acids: CASSRGTGAQETQYF. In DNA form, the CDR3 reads TGTGCCAGCAGCCGCGGGACAGGGGCACAAGAGACCCAGTACTTC.

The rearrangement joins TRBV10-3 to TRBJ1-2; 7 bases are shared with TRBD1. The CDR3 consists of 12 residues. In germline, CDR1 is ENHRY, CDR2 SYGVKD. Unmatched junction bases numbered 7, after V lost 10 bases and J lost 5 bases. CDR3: CATGQDMYGYTF. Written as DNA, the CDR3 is TGTGCCACCGGACAGGACATGTATGGCTACACCTTC.

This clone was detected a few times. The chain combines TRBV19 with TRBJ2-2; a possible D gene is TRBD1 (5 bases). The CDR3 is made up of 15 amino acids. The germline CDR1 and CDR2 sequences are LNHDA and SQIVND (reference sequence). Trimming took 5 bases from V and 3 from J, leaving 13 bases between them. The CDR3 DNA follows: TGTGCCAGTAGTTTATCTAGACAGTACACCGGGGAGCTGTTTTTT. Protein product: CASSLSRQYTGELFF.

CDR3 protein: CASSQMQGGGGYTF. Written as DNA, the CDR3 is TGCGCCAGCAGCCAGATGCAGGGGGGAGGCGGCTACACCTTC. The V gene is TRBV4-3, the J gene TRBJ1-2; 7 positions match TRBD1. Germline CDR1 and CDR2: LGHNA and YSLEER. After removal of 3 bases from V and 8 bases from J, the junction contained 9 bases not matched to a gene. The CDR3 extends over 14 amino acids.